Listed below are T cell receptor beta chains from one sample, sequenced in a study of Ad26.COV2.S vaccination and SARS-CoV-2 variants. TCRdb's copy holds only in-frame clones and misses some; the assay was immunoSEQ multiplex PCR. The sample contains 240,000 or so clones, 88% of which appear only once. Source: peripheral blood, taken in a trial of Ad26.COV2.S vaccine versus placebo. Receptors originate from a person between 18 and 60 years old who received the Ad26.COV2.S COVID-19 vaccine or a placebo. The CDR3 runs from the conserved cysteine through the conserved F or W. A D gene is named only where the DNA matches it firmly. Clone sizes are given selectively: once, few, many, or a class where the clone is expanded.

- TRBJ2-7 - TRBV4-1 TGCGCCAGCAGCCAAGATGGCTACGAGCAGTACTTC CASSQDGYEQYF
few TRBJ1-4 - TRBV6-5 TGTGCCAGCAGCCGGACTGGGGCTAATGAAAAACTGTTTTTT CASSRTGANEKLFF
- TRBJ2-5 - TRBV7-7 TGTGCTAGCAGCCACCTTTTCCGGGAGACCCAGTACTTC CASSHLFRETQYF
- TRBJ2-2 TRBD2 TRBV19 TGTGCCAGTAGTATGGTTCCTAGCGGGAGGGGCGCCGGGGAGCTGTTTTTT CASSMVPSGRGAGELFF
- TRBJ2-7 - TRBV28 TGTGCCAGCAGTTCCCCCAGGGGTTATTCCTACGAGCAGTACTTC CASSSPRGYSYEQYF
- TRBJ2-1 - TRBV4-3 TGCGCCAGCAGCGAACAGACTCCGTCCTACAATGAGCAGTTCTTC CASSEQTPSYNEQFF
- TRBJ2-7 - TRBV29-1 TGCAGCGTTGAAGGTCCCTCCTACGAGCAGTACTTC CSVEGPSYEQYF
- TRBJ1-5 TRBD1 TRBV4-1 TGCGCCAGCAGCCAAGTGGGACAGGGGGAGATTAGCAATCAGCCCCAGCATTTT CASSQVGQGEISNQPQHF
- TRBJ1-3 - TRBV11-3 TGTGCCAGCAGCAAGGGACATACTGGAAACACCATATATTTT CASSKGHTGNTIYF
- TRBJ2-5 TRBD2 TRBV5-6 TGTGCCAGCAGCCTGATTATAGCGGGAAAGGGGGAAGAGACCCAGTACTTC CASSLIIAGKGEETQYF
- TRBJ2-1 - TRBV11-2 TGTGCCAGCAGCTTAGGTACGGGAGTTACCTACAATGAGCAGTTCTTC CASSLGTGVTYNEQFF
- TRBJ1-1 - TRBV4-3 TGCGCCAGCAGCCAGGGGACATTCAGCGTGGACACTGAAGCTTTCTTT CASSQGTFSVDTEAFF
- TRBJ1-2 TRBD1 TRBV28 TGTGCCAGCAGTCGCCGGGATGGGACAGGGGATAAGAATGGCTACACCTTC CASSRRDGTGDKNGYTF
- TRBJ2-3 TRBD1 TRBV7-8 TGTGCCAGCAGCCCTCCGGGACAGCGCACAGATACGCAGTATTTT CASSPPGQRTDTQYF
- TRBJ2-7 TRBD1 TRBV6-5 TGTGCCACCTCTAGGGGGCCCTACGAGCAGTACTTC CATSRGPYEQYF
- TRBJ2-7 - TRBV19 TGTGCCAGTAGTGCCCGATACTCGGTCTGGTCCTACGAGCAGTACTTC CASSARYSVWSYEQYF
- TRBJ2-1 TRBD2 TRBV24-1 TGTGCCACCAGTGACCCTCCCGGGACTAGCGGGGAGGTTTACAATGAGCAGTTCTTC CATSDPPGTSGEVYNEQFF